These 25 T cell receptor beta chains were sequenced from one sample in a study of T cell repertoires in cytomegalovirus infection. Their antigens remain unidentified. TCRdb re-analysed the reads in MiXCR, keeping a single row per CDR3 protein. Of some 350,000 distinct CDR3 sequences in the sample, nearly 35% are singletons; the top ten hold around an eighth. The sample in question was cultured PBMCs, obtained from culture after CMV antigen stimulation. The receptors derive from a human donor in good health (CMV status not recorded). Some clones in this sample may be carry-over from other donors' samples.

V and J are TRBV18 and TRBJ2-7, with D perhaps matching TRBD1 (6 bases). Per germline, CDR1 KGHSH and CDR2 LQKENI. The CDR3 extends over 14 amino acids. Deletions cut 4 bases from V and 5 bases from J, with 15 bases between. Here the CDR3 reads CASSLYAGDHEQYF. The CDR3 DNA reads as TGTGCCAGCTCACTATATGCAGGGGACCACGAGCAGTACTTC.

This clonotype came up a few times. The chain has TRBV7-9 and TRBJ2-6; D unresolved. The germline V gene encodes CDR1 SEHNR and CDR2 FQNEAQ (reference sequence). This CDR3 comprises 16 residues. Trimming shortened V by 1 base and J by 0 bases, and 7 bases separated the two germline ends. CDR3 loop: CASSLVSSSGANVLTF. CDR3 sequence (DNA): TGTGCCAGCAGCTTAGTGTCGAGCTCTGGGGCCAACGTCCTGACTTTC.

This clonotype was seen once. This chain connects TRBV5-1 to TRBJ2-3; D is undetermined. V lost 4 bases, J lost 0 bases, and 12 bases lay in between. This CDR3 has 15 residues. Per the germline V gene, CDR1 is SGHRS and CDR2 is YFSETQ. CDR3 region: CASSSTHPSTDTQYF. As DNA, the CDR3 is TGCGCCAGCAGCAGCACTCACCCTAGCACAGATACGCAGTATTTT.

This clonotype was recorded many times. The chain carries TRBV4-2 and TRBJ1-2, with D uncertain. The CDR3 is 12 amino acids. Germline CDR1 reads LGHNA; CDR2 reads YNFKEQ. Between the trimmed V and J ends, which lost 3 bases and 2 bases, there was a span of 4 bases. The CDR3 here is CASSQDNYGYTF. CDR3 coding DNA: TGTGCCAGCAGCCAGGACAACTATGGCTACACCTTC.

This clonotype was recorded a few times. The rearrangement uses TRBV19 and TRBJ1-6; D is perhaps TRBD1 (5 bases). The V gene lost 7 bases and the J gene lost 1 base, with 11 bases spanning the gap. Germline CDR1 is LNHDA and CDR2 is SQIVND (reference sequence). This CDR3 spans 15 amino acids. As DNA, the CDR3 is TGTGCCAGTACAATGGGGGGTTCCTATAATTCACCCCTCCACTTT. Translating it yields CASTMGGSYNSPLHF.

The genes are TRBV7-9 and TRBJ1-1; D is uncertain. Deletions cut 1 base from V and 10 bases from J, with 13 bases between. The CDR3 loop spans 13 amino acids. Germline CDR1 is SEHNR and CDR2 is FQNEAQ (reference sequence). CDR3 nucleotide sequence: TGTGCCAGCAGCTTAGGTTCAGAGGACGGAGCTTTCTTT. As protein: CASSLGSEDGAFF. Drawing the rest from reference TRBV7-9 and TRBJ1-1, the complete variable domain is DTGVSQNPRHKITKRGQNVTFRCDPISEHNRLYWYRQTLGQGPEFLTYFQNEAQLEKSRLLSDRFSAERPKGSFSTLEIQRTEQGDSAMYLCASSLGSEDGAFFGQGTRLTVV.

This rearrangement joins TRBV7-3 to TRBJ2-1; perhaps D is TRBD1 or TRBD2 (7 bases each). Germline V lookup: CDR1 SGHTA, CDR2 FQGTGA. The germline V and J ends were trimmed by 3 bases and 5 bases, with 17 bases remaining between them. The CDR3 has 16 amino acids. In DNA, the CDR3 is TGTGCCAGCAGCTTTTCAGGGGGAGGGTCCAACAATGAGCAGTTCTTC. It is translated as CASSFSGGGSNNEQFF.

This clonotype was recorded many times. The chain carries TRBV7-2 and TRBJ1-2; TRBD1 aligns across 8 bases. There are 14 residues in the CDR3. V was clipped by 3 bases and J by 4 bases; unmatched bases: 4. Germline V gives CDR1 SGHTA, CDR2 FQGNSA. The CDR3 spells CASSLTGESYGYTF. CDR3 nucleotides: TGTGCCAGCAGCTTGACAGGGGAAAGCTATGGCTACACCTTC.

This clonotype came up a few times. The rearrangement links TRBV20-1 to TRBJ2-7; TRBD1 aligns across 11 bases. From germline, CDR1 is DFQATT and CDR2 SNEGSKA (reference sequence). The length of the CDR3 is 16 residues. V dropped 4 bases and J dropped 3; count of bases not matched to a gene: 11. Here the CDR3 reads CSAMPGQGEYLYEQYF. The CDR3, as DNA: TGCAGTGCTATGCCGGGACAGGGGGAATATCTCTACGAGCAGTACTTC.

The gene calls are TRBV27 and TRBJ1-2, with D perhaps TRBD1 (5 bases). Germline CDR1 and CDR2: MNHEY and SMNVEV (reference sequence). The CDR3 loop spans 13 amino acids. Trimming cost V 4 bases and J 4 bases, with 10 bases left between them. The DNA for the CDR3 is TGTGCCAGCAGTTCGATGCAGGGCTATGGCTACACCTTC. It specifies CASSSMQGYGYTF.

This chain joins TRBV19 and TRBJ1-4, with TRBD1 matching 10 bases. J was trimmed by 5 bases and V by 3 bases; bases with no gene match: 3. The germline gives CDR1 LNHDA, CDR2 SQIVND (reference sequence). The CDR3 consists of 15 residues. CDR3 DNA: TGTGCCAGTAGTATCGGACAGGGGGGAAATGAAAAACTGTTTTTT. As protein: CASSIGQGGNEKLFF. Complete variable domain (other parts from reference TRBV19 and TRBJ1-4): DGGITQSPKYLFRKEGQNVTLSCEQNLNHDAMYWYRQDPGQGLRLIYYSQIVNDFQKGDIAEGYSVSREKKESFPLTVTSAQKNPTAFYLCASSIGQGGNEKLFFGSGTQLSVL.

This chain connects TRBV28 to TRBJ1-2; D call uncertain. The V end lost 4 bases, the J end lost 4 bases, and 19 bases lay between the germline ends. This CDR3 has 16 residues. Germline V gene data show CDR1 as MDHEN and CDR2 as SYDVKM. This CDR3 is CASSSSREGSFYGYTF. The CDR3 nucleotides read TGTGCCAGCAGTTCCTCCCGAGAGGGAAGTTTCTATGGCTACACCTTC.

This clonotype has a handful of counts. The chain has TRBV28 and TRBJ1-1, with D possibly matching TRBD1 (5 bases). The CDR3 totals 13 residues. V was shortened by 2 bases and J by 7 bases, with 11 bases between the two germline ends. Germline V gene sequence: CDR1 MDHEN, CDR2 SYDVKM. The CDR3 DNA reads as TGTGCCAGCAGTTTAGTGGGGCGGTTTGAAGCTTTCTTT. Protein sequence: CASSLVGRFEAFF.

The genes are TRBV28 and TRBJ2-2; D might be TRBD2 (5 bases). Trimming took 9 bases from V and 7 from J, leaving 21 bases between them. The CDR3 consists of 15 residues. CDR1 is MDHEN, CDR2 SYDVKM, per germline. For the CDR3, the DNA is TGTGCCAGTTATAGGGCGACGGGAAACGGCGGGGAGCTGTTTTTT. Encoded protein: CASYRATGNGGELFF. The full variable domain, rest sourced from reference TRBV28 and TRBJ2-2, is DVKVTQSSRYLVKRTGEKVFLECVQDMDHENMFWYRQDPGLGLRLIYFSYDVKMKEKGDIPEGYSVSREKKERFSLILESASTNQTSMYLCASYRATGNGGELFFGEGSRLTVL.

The rearrangement joins TRBV4-3 to TRBJ2-3, with TRBD2 matching over 8 bases. V trimming: 0 bases; J trimming: 4 bases; junction bases outside the gene matches: 9. The CDR3 is made up of 17 amino acids. CDR1 is LGHNA, CDR2 YSLEER, per germline. CDR3 sequence (DNA): TGCGCCAGCAGCCAAGATCCAGCGGGAGTCGAATCAGATACGCAGTATTTT. It yields the protein CASSQDPAGVESDTQYF.

The rearrangement joins TRBV6-1 to TRBJ2-3; 7 positions agree with TRBD2. Trimming at V came to 8 bases and at J to 3 bases, leaving 14 bases not matched to a gene. The germline V gene has CDR1 MNHNS and CDR2 SASEGT. The CDR3 contains 16 residues. Here the CDR3 reads CASGRSAGVSTDTQYF. The CDR3 DNA is TGTGCCAGCGGTAGGTCGGCGGGAGTTTCGACAGATACGCAGTATTTT.

This clonotype was detected a few times. CDR3: CASSLDRGGAHYEQYV. The CDR3 DNA sequence: TGTGCCAGCAGCTTAGATCGGGGCGGGGCTCACTACGAGCAGTACGTC. The chain joins TRBV11-2 to TRBJ2-7; tentatively, D is TRBD2 (6 bases). The CDR3 extends over 16 amino acids. V lost 0 bases, J lost 3 bases, and 15 bases lay in between. Per the germline V gene, CDR1 is SGHAT and CDR2 is FQNNGV.

This chain uses TRBV3-1 with TRBJ1-1; a possible D gene is TRBD1 (5 bases). V shed 4 bases and J shed 4 bases, with 19 bases lying between them. The CDR3 extends over 16 amino acids. The germline gives CDR1 LGHDT, CDR2 YNNKEL (reference sequence). CDR3 sequence reads: CASSRGVVGAGTEAFF. The CDR3 nucleotides read TGTGCCAGCAGCCGAGGTGTAGTTGGGGCTGGCACTGAAGCTTTCTTT.

This chain links TRBV9 with TRBJ2-3, with 10 bases matching TRBD2. The CDR3 consists of 17 residues. After removal of 0 bases from V and 5 bases from J, the junction contained 9 bases not matched to a gene. Germline values: CDR1 SGDLS, CDR2 YYNGEE. CDR3 loop: CASSVAPLAGDKDTQYF. DNA for the CDR3: TGTGCCAGCAGCGTAGCTCCCCTAGCGGGAGATAAAGATACGCAGTATTTT.

The rearrangement links TRBV4-1 to TRBJ2-5, with D tentatively TRBD1 or TRBD2 (5 bases each). Germline V lookup: CDR1 MGHRA, CDR2 YSYEKL. Trimming shortened V by 2 bases and J by 1 base, and 11 bases separated the two germline ends. The CDR3 is 15 amino acids. DNA for the CDR3: TGCGCCAGCAGCCAAACGGGACGGAGCCAAGAGACCCAGTACTTC. The encoded protein is CASSQTGRSQETQYF.

In this sample, this clonotype turned up a few times. This rearrangement joins TRBV11-3 to TRBJ2-1, with 9 bases identical to TRBD2. The V segment lost 5 bases and the J segment 2 bases; nucleotides outside the gene matches: 10. Germline values: CDR1 SGHNT, CDR2 YENEEA. The CDR3 extends over 17 amino acids. The CDR3 loop is CASSPAAGGRAYNEQFF. CDR3 DNA: TGTGCCAGCAGCCCCGCGGCGGGCGGGAGGGCCTACAATGAGCAGTTCTTC. The full variable domain, rest sourced from reference TRBV11-3 and TRBJ2-1, is EAGVVQSPRYKIIEKKQPVAFWCNPISGHNTLYWYLQNLGQGPELLIRYENEEAVDDSQLPKDRFSAERLKGVDSTLKIQPAELGDSAVYLCASSPAAGGRAYNEQFFGPGTRLTVL.

This clonotype appeared a few times. The DNA of the CDR3 is TGTGCCAGCGCTGGACTGGAATACGAGCAGTACTTC. Translating it yields CASAGLEYEQYF. The chain uses TRBV12-3 or TRBV12-4 and TRBJ2-7, with D perhaps TRBD2 (5 bases). The CDR3 sequence is 12 residues long. V lost 8 bases and J lost 4, with 12 bases in between.

CDR3 loop: CASSSRAGAQGGEQFF. CDR3 nucleotides: TGTGCCAGCAGCTCCAGGGCCGGGGCCCAGGGGGGTGAGCAGTTCTTC. This chain uses TRBV7-8 with TRBJ2-1; perhaps TRBD1 as D (7 bases). The CDR3 runs to 16 residues. V lost 4 bases to trimming and J lost 9 bases, with 22 bases between them. Per the germline V gene, CDR1 is SGHVS and CDR2 is FQNEAQ.

This clonotype was counted many times. The chain joins TRBV7-6 to TRBJ2-1; TRBD1 matches 12 bases. Unmatched junction bases numbered 6, after V lost 5 bases and J lost 1 base. Germline V lookup: CDR1 SGHVS, CDR2 FNYEAQ. The CDR3 is 17 residues long. CDR3 amino acids: CASSTGQGAGSYNEQFF. The CDR3 DNA is TGTGCCAGCAGCACGGGACAGGGGGCAGGGTCCTACAATGAGCAGTTCTTC.

This clonotype has at least ten counts. This chain joins TRBV20-1 and TRBJ1-5, with a weak D call TRBD1 (5 bases). The CDR3 is 17 amino acids. Trimming took 4 bases from V and 0 from J, leaving 19 bases between them. Germline V CDR1 and CDR2: DFQATT, SNEGSKA (reference sequence). The CDR3 nucleotides are TGCAGTGCTATAGTAGGGGACGGAGCCTATAGCAATCAGCCCCAGCATTTT. Its translation is CSAIVGDGAYSNQPQHF.